These 21 T cell receptor beta chains share one sample of origin, sequenced in a study of blood T cells in healthy people across ages (dated by TCRdb to the mid-2010s). Libraries were constructed by 5' RACE. Sequenced on an Illumina HiSeq 2500. A second PCR of about 7 to 12 cycles was performed with a sample-barcoded 5' primer and a J-beta primer mix. In-frame beta chains were kept once TCRdb had trimmed the public reads at Q25 with fastp and called clones with MiXCR. Rows are unified per CDR3 protein, each entry keeping the most common DNA and genes. Here the sample has about 1,400,000 distinct CDR3 sequences; approximately 59% occur a single time. Under 8.5% of the sample belongs to the ten largest clones. The sequenced material came from blood. The receptors shown here come from a man aged 18 to 29 in good health.

The rearrangement uses TRBV6-5 and TRBJ2-3, with D tentatively TRBD2 (5 bases). The germline CDR1 and CDR2 sequences are MNHEY and SVGAGI. V dropped 2 bases and J dropped 4 bases, with 16 bases sitting between them. The CDR3 is 16 residues long. Here the CDR3 DNA reads TGTGCCAGCAGTTACCACGTTACACGTAGCGCAGATACGCAGTATTTT. This gives the protein CASSYHVTRSADTQYF.

In the case of this clonotype: One end of the junction is discordant with germline, which a read error may explain. The CDR3 bases are TGTGCCAGCAGAGGGAGGACAGATACGCAGTATTTT. This gives the protein CASRGRTDTQYF. The chain couples TRBV4-1 to TRBJ2-3; perhaps TRBD2 as D (6 bases). This CDR3 has 12 amino acids. CDR1 and CDR2 (germline): MGHRA, YSYEKL.

Comments on this clonotype: A much bigger clone sits one base away, suggesting this may be a read error. The J gene is TRBJ2-1, the V gene TRBV15; no firm D call. V was pared by 4 bases and J by 3 bases, with 1 base between. There are 11 residues in the CDR3. CDR1 is LNHNV and CDR2 is YYDKDF in the germline V gene (reference sequence). In DNA, the CDR3 is TGTGCCACCAGCAACTACAATGAGCAGTTCTTC. Translated, it gives CATSNYNEQFF. Filled out from reference TRBV15 and TRBJ2-1, the complete variable domain reads DAMVIQNPRYQVTQFGKPVTLSCSQTLNHNVMYWYQQKSSQAPKLLFHYYDKDFNNEADTPDNFQSRRPNTSFCFLDIRSPGLGDTAMYLCATSNYNEQFFGPGTRLTVL.

The CDR3 loop reads CASSQTGGNPYGKLFF. CDR3 nucleotides: TGTGCCAGCAGCCAGACGGGGGGGAACCCATATGGAAAACTGTTTTTT. This sequence joins TRBV7-2 and TRBJ1-4; TRBD1 is a possible D gene (5 bases). This CDR3 is built from 16 residues. V lost 5 bases and J 10 bases, leaving 23 bases between the germline ends. The germline CDR1 and CDR2 sequences are SGHTA and FQGNSA.

V gene TRBV29-1 combines with J gene TRBJ2-5; 7 bases fit TRBD1. CDR1 and CDR2 (germline): SQVTM, ANQGSEA. The CDR3 is 13 amino acids. V lost 4 bases to trimming and J lost 3 bases; unmatched junction nucleotides: 5. The CDR3 DNA sequence: TGCAGCGTTGGGGACAGAGGGAAAGAGACCCAGTACTTC. This gives the protein CSVGDRGKETQYF.

The V gene is TRBV7-9, the J gene TRBJ1-4; TRBD1 is a possible D gene (5 bases). CDR1 is SEHNR and CDR2 is FQNEAQ in the germline V gene (reference sequence). The CDR3 covers 16 residues. Trimming cost V 5 bases and J 5 bases, with 18 bases left between them. CDR3 sequence reads: CASSKAGGTINEKLFF. The CDR3 DNA is TGTGCCAGCAGCAAAGCGGGTGGGACCATAAATGAAAAACTGTTTTTT.

CDR3 nucleotides: TGCAGTGCTAGATCCCCTCAGGGGTACTACGAGCAGTACTTC. Translating gives CSARSPQGYYEQYF. The chain employs TRBV20-1 and TRBJ2-4; a weak D match, TRBD1 (6 bases). The J call is in doubt because the DNA end fits TRBJ2-7 better. This CDR3 is built from 14 residues. Germline assignment: CDR1 DFQATT and CDR2 SNEGSKA (reference sequence).

This clonotype was seen more than once but under ten times. J is TRBJ2-2 and V is TRBV3-1, with a tentative D call TRBD1 (6 bases). With 3 bases removed from V and 2 bases from J, the gap between germline ends came to 10 bases. Germline V lookup: CDR1 LGHDT, CDR2 YNNKEL (reference sequence). The CDR3 totals 15 residues. The CDR3 DNA follows: TGTGCCAGCAGCCAGGGGACACTAAACACCGGGGAGCTGTTTTTT. The encoded protein is CASSQGTLNTGELFF. Looking up the rest from reference TRBV3-1 and TRBJ2-2 gives the full variable domain: DTAVSQTPKYLVTQMGNDKSIKCEQNLGHDTMYWYKQDSKKFLKIMFSYNNKELIINETVPNRFSPKSPDKAHLNLHINSLELGDSAVYFCASSQGTLNTGELFFGEGSRLTVL.

V and J are TRBV20-1 and TRBJ1-2; D is perhaps TRBD1 (6 bases). CDR1 and CDR2 (germline): DFQATT, SNEGSKA (reference sequence). V was pared by 6 bases and J by 4 bases, with 24 bases between. The CDR3 covers 16 residues. CDR3 amino acids: CSAPSPRAGTIYGYTF. The CDR3 nucleotides are TGCAGTGCCCCCTCACCCCGGGCCGGGACAATCTATGGCTACACCTTC.

The chain joins TRBV29-1 to TRBJ2-1, with TRBD1 as a possible D gene (5 bases). The end of the DNA is better explained by TRBJ2-7, so the J call may be wrong. The CDR3 has 14 residues. Germline V CDR1 and CDR2: SQVTM, ANQGSEA. The CDR3 region has the DNA TGCAGCGGGACACCTACCTCCTCCTACAATGAGCAGTACTTC. Protein product: CSGTPTSSYNEQYF.

This rearrangement joins TRBV29-1 to TRBJ2-1, with TRBD2 identical over 11 bases. Trimming cost V 7 bases and J 3 bases; bases outside gene matches: 11. The germline V gene encodes CDR1 SQVTM and CDR2 ANQGSEA. The CDR3 length is 16 residues. Here the CDR3 reads CSGSGTSGEDYNEQFF. The DNA of the CDR3 is TGCAGCGGGAGTGGGACTAGCGGAGAGGACTACAATGAGCAGTTCTTC.

The J gene is TRBJ2-7, the V gene TRBV20-1, with 7 bases fitting TRBD1. The CDR3 is made up of 13 amino acids. CDR1 is DFQATT and CDR2 is SNEGSKA in the germline V gene (reference sequence). J gave up 4 bases and V 6 bases, and 9 bases lay outside the gene matches. The CDR3 region is CSAATRQGYEQYF. CDR3 nucleotide sequence: TGCAGTGCCGCGACCCGACAGGGTTACGAGCAGTACTTC.

This clonotype was seen more than once but under ten times. In DNA, the CDR3 is TGTGCCAGCAGCTTTGGGACTAGCGGAGGAGATACGCAGTATTTT. Translating gives CASSFGTSGGDTQYF. The chain combines TRBV5-8 with TRBJ2-3, with 11 bases fitting TRBD2. Trimming removed 2 bases from V and 5 bases from J; junction bases left unmatched: 4. The CDR3 is made up of 15 amino acids. The germline V gene encodes CDR1 SGHTS and CDR2 YDEGEE.

This clonotype was counted only a few times. This chain links TRBV29-1 with TRBJ2-1; TRBD2 matches 8 bases. Germline values: CDR1 SQVTM, CDR2 ANQGSEA. This CDR3 spans 17 amino acids. The trim removed 0 bases at V and 2 bases at J, leaving 9 bases unmatched. The CDR3 sequence is CSVEDPGTSPAYNEQFF. Here the CDR3 DNA reads TGCAGCGTTGAAGATCCCGGGACTAGTCCCGCCTACAATGAGCAGTTCTTC.

A few counts support this clonotype. In nucleotides, the CDR3 is TGTGCCACCAGCAGAGGAGGGAGGGTCGACAAAAACATTCAGTACTTC. It is translated as CATSRGGRVDKNIQYF. This chain connects TRBV15 to TRBJ2-4; 7 bases match TRBD2. The CDR3 loop spans 16 amino acids. CDR1 is LNHNV, CDR2 YYDKDF, per germline (reference sequence). The V segment lost 1 base and the J segment 3 bases; nucleotides outside the gene matches: 6.

The genes are TRBV20-1 and TRBJ2-1; 10 nucleotides align to TRBD1. V lost 4 bases to trimming and J lost 2 bases; unmatched junction nucleotides: 2. The CDR3 runs 14 residues. Germline CDR1 and CDR2: DFQATT and SNEGSKA (reference sequence). CDR3 in DNA: TGCAGTGCTAAAGACAGGGGGCCCTACAATGAGCAGTTCTTC. It encodes CSAKDRGPYNEQFF.

The chain employs TRBV28 and TRBJ2-5; TRBD1 aligns across 7 bases. The CDR3 is 14 residues long. Trimming at V came to 6 bases and at J to 3 bases, leaving 7 bases not matched to a gene. The germline CDR1 and CDR2 sequences are MDHEN and SYDVKM. CDR3 in amino acids: CASRAGTVEETQYF. For the CDR3, the DNA is TGTGCCAGCAGGGCCGGGACAGTAGAAGAGACCCAGTACTTC.

The gene calls are TRBV12-3 or TRBV12-4 and TRBJ2-1, with D uncertain. The CDR3 has 13 residues. Deletions cut 4 bases from V and 9 bases from J, with 13 bases between. CDR3 sequence reads: CASSSTRLGEQFF. The CDR3, as DNA: TGTGCCAGCAGTTCCACCAGGTTGGGTGAGCAGTTCTTC.

V gene TRBV28 combines with J gene TRBJ2-3; no clear D gene. The V end was cut by 6 bases, the J end by 6 bases, with 13 bases between. The CDR3 consists of 13 residues. Germline CDR1 MDHEN, CDR2 SYDVKM. CDR3 in amino acids: CASRDGALDTQYF. The CDR3 nucleotides read TGTGCCAGCAGGGACGGAGCCTTGGATACGCAGTATTTT.

The chain recombines TRBV3-1 with TRBJ2-3; TRBD2 agrees at 7 bases. CDR1 and CDR2 (germline): LGHDT, YNNKEL (reference sequence). The CDR3 has 14 residues. After removal of 4 bases from V and 4 bases from J, the junction contained 5 bases not matched to a gene. CDR3 bases: TGTGCCAGCAGCCTGGATAGCGGGTCAGATACGCAGTATTTT. Amino acid sequence: CASSLDSGSDTQYF.

The chain carries TRBV7-9 and TRBJ2-3; unclear D gene. Trimming removed 8 bases from V and 2 bases from J, with 14 bases in between. The germline CDR1 and CDR2 sequences are SEHNR and FQNEAQ (reference sequence). This CDR3 contains 14 residues. Here the CDR3 DNA reads TGTGCCAGCGCCCTTGGACGGACCACAGATACGCAGTATTTT. It codes for CASALGRTTDTQYF.